The sequence of this T cell receptor (beta chain) was determined in a study of cytomegalovirus exposure and HLA in healthy donors. The study's findings and limits: Immune exposure information available was restricted to CMV serostatus. Presence/absence analyses treated sequencing depth as roughly uniform across donors.

PCR primers comprised 60 Vbeta and 13 Jbeta primers. Sequencing was performed with immunoSEQ multiplex PCR; in TCRdb, only in-frame clones are kept and a portion is missing. The profile covers hundreds of thousands of clones, with just over 75% appearing a single time and around 2.9% taken by the ten largest. Notes on this clone: The antigen remains undetermined.

Germline lookup yields CDR1 KGHSH and CDR2 LQKENI. V lost 4 bases, J lost 0 bases, and 5 bases stayed unmatched. The CDR3 length is 16 residues. This TCR was sampled from an older woman in good health and CMV-seropositive. V gene TRBV18 combines with J gene TRBJ2-2; 7 bases agree with TRBD2. The sample taken for sequencing was PBMCs. CDR3 nucleotides: TGTGCCAGCTCACAGAGACTAGCCGCGAACACCGGGGAGCTGTTTTTT. Encoded protein: CASSQRLAANTGELFF.